This is a list of T cell receptor beta chains from one sample in a study of control samples from healthy donors and cancer patients. Profiled with immunoSEQ multiplex PCR; TCRdb holds only in-frame clones, not every one. The repertoire holds some 51,000 clones, with roughly 86% as singletons. The sample was blood. All receptors come from a man between 45 and 60 years old in good health. Each CDR3 is given with its conserved first and last residue. The D gene is left open where the match is weak. The listing skips clone size in some rows; elsewhere it reads once, few, many or a size class.

TRBJ2-7 TRBV6-5 15 - TRBD1 TGTGCCAGCAGGAGCCATGGACAGGGGTCGTACGAGCAGTACTTC CASRSHGQGSYEQYF
TRBJ1-3 TRBV27 15 few - TGTGCCAGCAGGCAGGAGGGGTACTCTGGAAACACCATATATTTT CASRQEGYSGNTIYF
TRBJ2-1 TRBV28 17 - - TGTGCCAGCAGTTCCCTGAGTACTAGCAATCACGGGGATGAGCAGTTCTTC CASSSLSTSNHGDEQFF
TRBJ2-7 TRBV5-1 14 - TRBD1 TGCGCCAGCAGCTTACAGGGGAGCTCCTACGAGCAGTACTTC CASSLQGSSYEQYF
TRBJ2-1 TRBV5-1 17 - TRBD2 TGCGCCAGCAGCTTCTGGACTAGCGGAAGCTCCTACAATGAGCAGTTCTTC CASSFWTSGSSYNEQFF
TRBJ1-4 TRBV7-8 14 - - TGTGCCAGCAGCCGGACAGACCCTAATGAAAAACTGTTTTTT CASSRTDPNEKLFF
TRBJ1-1 TRBV28 15 - - TGTGCCAGCAGTTTTGGCGGGGCCCGGAACACTGAAGCTTTCTTT CASSFGGARNTEAFF
TRBJ2-7 TRBV9 16 - TRBD1 TGTGCCAGCAGCGTAGGGGACAGGGGGAGCTCCTACGAGCAGTACTTC CASSVGDRGSSYEQYF
TRBJ1-4 TRBV6-6 14 - TRBD1 TGTGCCAGCAGTTCTCAGGGGGGTTGGGAAAAACTGTTTTTT CASSSQGGWEKLFF
TRBJ2-3 TRBV15 16 once - TGTGCCACCAGCAGAGACCCGCTTGGTAGCACAGATACGCAGTATTTT CATSRDPLGSTDTQYF
TRBJ2-7 TRBV6-2/TRBV6-3 13 few - TGTGCCAGCAGCGGGGCTCACTCCTACGAGCAGTACTTC CASSGAHSYEQYF
TRBJ2-6 TRBV5-1 16 - - TGCGCCAGCAGCTTGGGGGAGGATGGGGGGGCCAACGTCCTGACTTTC CASSLGEDGGANVLTF
TRBJ2-3 TRBV20-1 9 - - TGCAGTGCAGCAGATACGCAGTATTTT CSAADTQYF
TRBJ2-2 TRBV3-1/TRBV3-2 15 - - TGTGCCAGCAGCCAAGGTCAGACCTTACCCGGGGAGCTGTTTTTT CASSQGQTLPGELFF
TRBJ2-1 TRBV5-1 15 - TRBD1 TGCGCCAGCAGCTTGGGGACAGGGGAACACAATGAGCAGTTCTTC CASSLGTGEHNEQFF
TRBJ2-3 TRBV27 17 - - TGTGCCAGCAGTTTCCGGAGATTGACAGGACACACAGATACGCAGTATTTT CASSFRRLTGHTDTQYF
TRBJ2-7 TRBV2 15 - - TGTGCCAGCAGTCCTACCCGGGACGGATCTAGAGAGCAGTACTTC CASSPTRDGSREQYF
TRBJ2-7 TRBV28 14 once - TGTGCCAGCAGCCTCGGTGGGCAGGCCTACGAGCAGTACTTC CASSLGGQAYEQYF
TRBJ2-1 TRBV7-2 16 - - TGTGCCAGCAGCCCTAGAGGGGGGGGAGGCTTCAATGAGCAGTTCTTC CASSPRGGGGFNEQFF
TRBJ2-1 TRBV6-1 16 - TRBD2 TGTGCCAGCAGTGAGGTAGCGGGAGTGATAGACAATGAGCAGTTCTTC CASSEVAGVIDNEQFF
TRBJ1-1 TRBV5-1 13 - - TGCGCCAGCAGCTTTGACAGCAACACTGAAGCTTTCTTT CASSFDSNTEAFF
TRBJ1-4 TRBV7-3 15 - - TGTGCCAGCAGCCAGACAGGAAATGTCGGGGAAAAACTGTTTTTT CASSQTGNVGEKLFF
TRBJ1-6 TRBV19 19 - - TGTGCCAGTACCGAAACTCACGGAGGCCCGGGACGGACCAATTCACCCCTCCACTTT CASTETHGGPGRTNSPLHF
TRBJ1-1 TRBV5-5 15 - - TGTGCCAGCAGCTTTGGCTCAGGGCTGAACACTGAAGCTTTCTTT CASSFGSGLNTEAFF
TRBJ1-1 TRBV5-1 14 - - TGCGCCAGCAGCTTGGGTACAGGGATCACTGAAGCTTTCTTT CASSLGTGITEAFF
TRBJ1-5 TRBV19 15 - - TGTGCCAGTAGTACTATTCACTATAGCAATCAGCCCCAGCATTTT CASSTIHYSNQPQHF
TRBJ2-7 TRBV7-8 14 - - TGTGCCAGCAGCCCCCGGGACGGCTCCTACGAGCAGTACTTC CASSPRDGSYEQYF
TRBJ1-1 TRBV2 14 - - TGTGCCAGCAGCGCAACAGGGTACGGCACTGAAGCTTTCTTT CASSATGYGTEAFF
TRBJ2-3 TRBV6-5 13 - TRBD2 TGTGCCAGCTCTAGCGGGAGGTCAGATACGCAGTATTTT CASSSGRSDTQYF
TRBJ1-3 TRBV19 16 - TRBD1 TGTGCCAGTAGTTCTTGGGGACAGGGTTCTGGAAACACCATATATTTT CASSSWGQGSGNTIYF
TRBJ2-5 TRBV10-3 16 - - TGTGCCATCAGGACGGGGGGCGCGGGGCTAGAAGAGACCCAGTACTTC CAIRTGGAGLEETQYF
TRBJ2-4 TRBV19 12 - - TGTGCCAGTAGTATACCAGGGAACATTCAGTACTTC CASSIPGNIQYF
TRBJ1-1 TRBV18 13 - - TGTGCCAGCTCACCGGGACTGAACACTGAAGCTTTCTTT CASSPGLNTEAFF
TRBJ2-7 TRBV30 13 - TRBD1 TGTGCCCGCTCCCGAGGACAGGGACTCGAGCAGTACTTC CARSRGQGLEQYF
TRBJ2-3 TRBV27 11 - - TGTGCCAGCGGCTCCACAGATACGCAGTATTTT CASGSTDTQYF
TRBJ1-3 TRBV10-2 14 - - TGCGCCACCAACCCGACAGGCCGAATAAACACCATATATTTT CATNPTGRINTIYF
TRBJ1-2 TRBV30 13 - TRBD1 TGTGCCTGGAGTGGGACAGGGGACTATGGCTACACCTTC CAWSGTGDYGYTF
TRBJ1-1 TRBV7-9 14 - - TGTGCCAGCAGCCGTTACGGGGGGAACACTGAAGCTTTCTTT CASSRYGGNTEAFF
TRBJ2-3 TRBV6-1 14 once - TGTGCCAGCAGTGAACGTCAAGGCACAGATACGCAGTATTTT CASSERQGTDTQYF
TRBJ1-4 TRBV28 19 - TRBD1 TGTGCCAGCAGTTCCCCCGCCGGGACAGGGGGCTCAACTAATGAAAAACTGTTTTTT CASSSPAGTGGSTNEKLFF
TRBJ1-1 TRBV18 15 - TRBD1 TGTGCCAGCTCACCAGCTGACAGGGTAAGCACTGAAGCTTTCTTT CASSPADRVSTEAFF
TRBJ1-2 TRBV5-6 15 - - TGTGCCAGCAGCACTGGTTTACAGGATAACTATGGCTACACCTTC CASSTGLQDNYGYTF